Presented here are 30 T cell receptor beta chains from one specimen sequenced in a study of OX40 agonist ivuxolimab in advanced cancers. TCRdb keeps only in-frame clones here, not all; method: immunoSEQ multiplex PCR. The sample includes about 50,000 clones, 92% seen only once; the top ten take around 6.7%. The input for sequencing was CD4+ or CD8+ T cells sorted from blood, taken in a trial of the OX40 agonist ivuxolimab. These receptors were taken from an adult with an advanced solid tumor such as melanoma, head and neck, liver or kidney cancer.

This clone was found a few times. CDR3 DNA sequence: TGCAGCGTTGCAGGGGGACAGGGACAGACTGAAGCTTTCTTT. As protein: CSVAGGQGQTEAFF. The chain joins TRBV29-1 to TRBJ1-1; 9 bases match TRBD1. The CDR3 has 14 amino acids. Germline values: CDR1 SQVTM, CDR2 ANQGSEA. Losses at the gene ends were 4 bases for V and 5 bases for J; bases not matched to a gene: 8.

The CDR3 loop is CASSTGLAGVTPRPETQYF. For the CDR3, the DNA is TGTGCCAGCAGCACGGGACTAGCGGGGGTTACGCCCCGTCCAGAGACCCAGTACTTC. The V and J genes are TRBV5-4 and TRBJ2-5; the match to TRBD2 covers 14 bases. The CDR3 runs 19 residues. V lost 4 bases to trimming and J lost 4 bases; unmatched junction nucleotides: 15. The germline V gene encodes CDR1 SGHNT and CDR2 YYREEE (reference sequence). Complete variable domain (other parts from reference TRBV5-4 and TRBJ2-5): ETGVTQSPTHLIKTRGQQVTLRCSSQSGHNTVSWYQQALGQGPQFIFQYYREEENGRGNFPPRFSGLQFPNYSSELNVNALELDDSALYLCASSTGLAGVTPRPETQYFGPGTRLLVL.

This clone was seen once. The V call is TRBV4-1, the J call TRBJ2-5; 7 bases line up with TRBD2. The J call may be incorrect, as the DNA end agrees better with TRBJ2-7. This CDR3 has 16 residues. From germline, CDR1 is MGHRA and CDR2 YSYEKL. CDR3 in DNA: TGCGCCAGCAGCCAAGATTCCAGCGGGGCCCTGTACGAGCAGTACTTC. Protein product: CASSQDSSGALYEQYF.

The table lists this clone with a count of one. This chain links TRBV7-6 with TRBJ2-3; 11 nucleotides line up with TRBD2. The V gene's germline CDR1 is SGHVS and CDR2 FNYEAQ. The CDR3 totals 18 residues. J lost 4 bases, V lost 5 bases, and 14 bases had no gene match. DNA of the CDR3: TGTGCCAGCAGCCCCCTCTTGACTAGCGGGGTTTCCCCAGATACGCAGTATTTT. Residues: CASSPLLTSGVSPDTQYF.

The chain combines TRBV11-2 with TRBJ2-7; 10 nucleotides align to TRBD1. Trimming cost V 3 bases and J 2 bases; bases outside gene matches: 4. The V gene's germline CDR1 is SGHAT and CDR2 FQNNGV. The CDR3 extends over 15 amino acids. CDR3 nucleotides: TGTGCCAGCAGCTTTTCCGGGACAGGGGCCTACGAGCAGTACTTC. This sequence encodes CASSFSGTGAYEQYF.

The chain combines TRBV4-1 with TRBJ2-2; TRBD1 matches at 9 bases. Germline V CDR1 and CDR2: MGHRA, YSYEKL. CDR3 size: 16 residues. Trimming took 5 bases from V and 1 from J; bases not matched to a gene: 5. CDR3 sequence reads: CASSERGQGNTGELFF. CDR3 nucleotide sequence: TGCGCCAGCAGCGAGAGGGGACAGGGGAACACCGGGGAGCTGTTTTTT.

The chain has TRBV11-2 and TRBJ1-2, with 9 bases that match TRBD1. This CDR3 region has 14 residues. With 3 bases clipped from V and 5 bases from J, the junction kept 4 bases outside the gene matches. Germline CDR1 reads SGHAT; CDR2 reads FQNNGV. The chain's CDR3 is CASSFKTGGYGYTF. CDR3 coding DNA: TGTGCCAGCAGCTTCAAGACAGGGGGGTATGGCTACACCTTC.

As regards this clone: At one end the junction does not follow the germline gene, possibly because of a read error. Within the sample, other DNA sequences also encode this same CDR3. This chain uses TRBV25-1 with TRBJ1-1; D may be TRBD1 (5 bases). The CDR3 contains 14 residues. Germline V gives CDR1 MGHDK, CDR2 SYGVNS. The CDR3 here is CAGSRRTGVTEAFF. CDR3 sequence (DNA): TGTGCCGGCAGTCGACGGACGGGGGTCACTGAAGCTTTCTTT.

This clone was counted once. The chain combines TRBV7-8 with TRBJ2-1; D is uncertain. The CDR3 runs to 13 residues. Germline CDR1 SGHVS, CDR2 FQNEAQ. V was cut by 5 bases and J by 10 bases, with 15 bases left in between. The CDR3 reads CASSASGVSEQFF. CDR3 nucleotide sequence: TGTGCCAGCAGCGCGAGTGGTGTGAGCGAGCAGTTCTTC.

V and J are TRBV11-2 and TRBJ1-4, with D hard to call. CDR1 and CDR2 (germline): SGHAT, FQNNGV. The CDR3 consists of 14 residues. V gave up 1 base and J gave up 7 bases, with 10 bases separating them. CDR3 amino acids: CASSLVVGFEKLFF. CDR3 in DNA: TGTGCCAGCAGCTTAGTAGTAGGGTTTGAAAAACTGTTTTTT.

The chain joins TRBV7-9 to TRBJ2-1; D may be TRBD2 (5 bases). The CDR3 is 13 amino acids. Per germline, CDR1 SEHNR and CDR2 FQNEAQ (reference sequence). Trimming removed 0 bases from V and 7 bases from J, with 7 bases in between. The CDR3, as DNA: TGTGCCAGCAGCTTAGCATCGGGGAATGAGCAGTTCTTC. As protein: CASSLASGNEQFF.

The chain employs TRBV5-4 and TRBJ1-1; perhaps TRBD1 as D (5 bases). The CDR3 contains 16 residues. Germline V gene lookup returns CDR1 SGHNT and CDR2 YYREEE (reference sequence). V was trimmed by 0 bases and J by 0 bases, leaving 12 bases between them. In DNA form, the CDR3 reads TGTGCCAGCAGCTTGGGGACACTAGCCATGAACACTGAAGCTTTCTTT. It translates to CASSLGTLAMNTEAFF.

The genes are TRBV5-6 and TRBJ1-2; D ambiguous. The V and J ends lost 3 bases and 8 bases respectively, with 8 bases between them. In germline, CDR1 is SGHDT, CDR2 YYEEEE. The CDR3 spans 11 residues. The CDR3 region is CASSYGSGYTF. CDR3 bases: TGTGCCAGCAGCTATGGGTCCGGCTACACCTTC.

The gene calls are TRBV28 and TRBJ1-5; D uncertain. Germline V gives CDR1 MDHEN, CDR2 SYDVKM. The CDR3 covers 11 residues. The V end was cut by 6 bases, the J end by 4 bases, with 4 bases between. CDR3 DNA: TGTGCCAGCAGCGTTAATCAGCCCCAGCATTTT. Protein sequence: CASSVNQPQHF.

This sequence joins TRBV5-6 and TRBJ2-1; maybe TRBD2 (6 bases). Germline assignment: CDR1 SGHDT and CDR2 YYEEEE. Trimming removed 0 bases at V and 7 bases at J, with 17 bases between. The CDR3 spans 16 residues. The CDR3 DNA reads as TGTGCCAGCAGCTTGGCCGGGTGGGGGAGCGGGAATGAGCAGTTCTTC. It is translated as CASSLAGWGSGNEQFF.

The J gene is TRBJ1-1, the V gene TRBV7-9, with 8 nucleotides matching TRBD1. Trimming at V came to 7 bases and at J to 5 bases, leaving 12 bases not matched to a gene. Looked up from germline, CDR1 is SEHNR and CDR2 is FQNEAQ (reference sequence). The CDR3 runs 15 residues. As DNA, the CDR3 is TGTGCCAGCATCCCCTGGGCAGGGGGCCATACTGAAGCTTTCTTT. Residues: CASIPWAGGHTEAFF.

The chain carries TRBV2 and TRBJ2-1; D is perhaps TRBD1 (5 bases). Germline V gives CDR1 SNHLY, CDR2 FYNNEI. CDR3 length equals 14 residues. V lost 9 bases and J 7 bases, leaving 19 bases between the germline ends. The CDR3 DNA reads as TGTGCCAGTCCTGGGGCAGCAAAGGCTAATGAGCAGTTCTTC. This codes for CASPGAAKANEQFF.

This chain connects TRBV7-8 to TRBJ1-4, with a possible D match to TRBD1 (6 bases). From germline, CDR1 is SGHVS and CDR2 FQNEAQ. V shed 5 bases and J shed 5 bases, with 21 bases lying between them. This CDR3 region has 17 residues. CDR3 nucleotide sequence: TGTGCCAGCAGCCAGAGGCCTCTACCAGGGGCCAATGAAAAACTGTTTTTT. It translates to CASSQRPLPGANEKLFF.

The chain is built from TRBV11-2 and TRBJ2-7; D is tentatively TRBD1 or TRBD2 (5 bases each). This CDR3 comprises 13 residues. Deletions cut 3 bases from V and 1 base from J, with 7 bases between. Germline V gene lookup returns CDR1 SGHAT and CDR2 FQNNGV. CDR3 DNA sequence: TGTGCCAGCAGCTTGGGGGAGTCCTACGAGCAGTACTTC. Translation gives CASSLGESYEQYF.

On this clone itself: Germline and junction disagree at one end, which may indicate a read error. Other DNA sequences in this specimen translate into the identical CDR3. The V gene is TRBV4-2, the J gene TRBJ2-7, with 11 bases fitting TRBD2. This CDR3 has 15 residues. Germline-derived CDR1 and CDR2 are LGHNA and YNFKEQ. CDR3 in amino acids: CASSHTTSGGYEQYF. CDR3 bases: TGTGCCAGCAGCCACACTACTAGCGGGGGATACGAACAGTACTTC.

CDR3 amino acids: CASSIVDTQYF. The CDR3 DNA is TGTGCCAGCAGTATAGTAGATACGCAGTATTTT. This chain connects TRBV28 to TRBJ2-3; D gene unclear. Trimming stripped 5 bases from V and 5 bases from J, with 5 bases between. Germline CDR1 is MDHEN and CDR2 is SYDVKM. This CDR3 has 11 residues.

The chain recombines TRBV12-5 with TRBJ1-5; unclear D gene. V was trimmed by 3 bases and J by 7 bases, leaving 7 bases between them. The CDR3 runs to 12 residues. Germline V gene data show CDR1 as LGHNT and CDR2 as FRNRAP. The CDR3: CASGLPSQPQHF. CDR3 nucleotide sequence: TGTGCTAGTGGTTTACCGAGCCAGCCCCAGCATTTT. The full variable domain, rest sourced from reference TRBV12-5 and TRBJ1-5, is DARVTQTPRHKVTEMGQEVTMRCQPILGHNTVFWYRQTMMQGLELLAYFRNRAPLDDSGMPKDRFSAEMPDATLATLKIQPSEPRDSAVYFCASGLPSQPQHFGDGTRLSIL.

The chain joins TRBV5-6 to TRBJ1-1; 7 nucleotides match TRBD1. CDR3 length: 15 residues. Trimming at V came to 6 bases and at J to 0 bases, leaving 8 bases not matched to a gene. Germline-derived CDR1 and CDR2 are SGHDT and YYEEEE. The CDR3 loop reads CASTARGQVNTEAFF. The DNA of the CDR3 is TGTGCCAGCACCGCCCGAGGACAGGTGAACACTGAAGCTTTCTTT.

This clone showed up just a few times. The rearrangement links TRBV19 to TRBJ1-4, with D hard to call. Germline V gives CDR1 LNHDA, CDR2 SQIVND (reference sequence). The CDR3 sequence is 15 residues long. V lost 3 bases, J lost 3 bases, and 11 bases lay in between. CDR3 nucleotide sequence: TGTGCCAGTAGTATCCGGGGTAACCCTAATGAAAAACTGTTTTTT. It encodes CASSIRGNPNEKLFF. The full variable domain, with the rest looked up from reference TRBV19 and TRBJ1-4, is DGGITQSPKYLFRKEGQNVTLSCEQNLNHDAMYWYRQDPGQGLRLIYYSQIVNDFQKGDIAEGYSVSREKKESFPLTVTSAQKNPTAFYLCASSIRGNPNEKLFFGSGTQLSVL.

V and J are TRBV7-2 and TRBJ2-1; TRBD2 matches at 14 bases. The germline CDR1 and CDR2 sequences are SGHTA and FQGNSA. This CDR3 is built from 16 residues. V shed 3 bases and J 9 bases; nucleotides not matched to a gene: 7. The CDR3 DNA is TGTGCCAGCAGCTTGGGGACTAGCGGGGGTGATTTTGAGCAGTTCTTC. Translating it yields CASSLGTSGGDFEQFF.

The chain recombines TRBV5-1 with TRBJ1-1; 11 nucleotides agree with TRBD1. From germline, CDR1 is SGHRS and CDR2 YFSETQ. Trimming took 4 bases from V and 4 from J; bases not matched to a gene: 9. This CDR3 region has 16 residues. This chain's CDR3 is CASSPGQGAMGTEAFF. The CDR3 DNA reads TGCGCCAGCAGCCCTGGACAGGGGGCGATGGGCACTGAAGCTTTCTTT.

This chain joins TRBV25-1 and TRBJ1-1, with D unresolved. From germline, CDR1 is MGHDK and CDR2 SYGVNS. Trimming removed 3 bases from V and 1 base from J, with 3 bases in between. The CDR3 has 12 amino acids. The CDR3 loop reads CASSDRNTEAFF. The CDR3 DNA follows: TGTGCCAGCAGTGATCGGAACACTGAAGCTTTCTTT.

V usage is TRBV7-6 and J usage is TRBJ1-3, with a possible D match to TRBD1 (5 bases). V lost 6 bases to trimming and J lost 4 bases, with 7 bases between them. This CDR3 has 12 amino acids. The V gene's germline CDR1 is SGHVS and CDR2 FNYEAQ. The CDR3 here is CASRGGGNTIYF. The CDR3 DNA is TGTGCCAGCAGGGGGGGAGGAAACACCATATATTTT.

This chain joins TRBV30 and TRBJ1-2, with a weak D call TRBD1 (5 bases). The V end lost 0 bases, the J end lost 3 bases, and 11 bases lay between the germline ends. There are 14 residues in the CDR3. From germline, CDR1 is GTSNPN and CDR2 SVGIG (reference sequence). DNA for the CDR3: TGTGCCTGGAGTGTACAAAGAGGGGACTATGGCTACACCTTC. It yields the protein CAWSVQRGDYGYTF.

Written as DNA, the CDR3 is TGTGCCAGCAGTTGGGCTTTCCCCGCGTCAGCCTCGGGGTACGAAAAACTGTTTTTT. It codes for CASSWAFPASASGYEKLFF. V gene TRBV27 combines with J gene TRBJ1-4; no definite D call. The CDR3 length is 19 residues. CDR1 and CDR2 from the germline V gene are MNHEY and SMNVEV (reference sequence). The germline V and J ends were trimmed by 4 bases and 8 bases, with 29 bases remaining between them.